The 6 T cell receptor beta chains given below trace back to one sample, sequenced in a study of cytomegalovirus exposure and HLA in healthy donors. The PCR used 60 Vbeta and 13 Jbeta primers. Sequencing was performed with immunoSEQ multiplex PCR; in TCRdb, only in-frame clones are kept and a portion is missing. This sample yields hundreds of thousands of clones, of which more than 85% are seen a single time; roughly 0.99% belongs to the top ten. The sequenced sample was PBMCs. The receptors come from a woman in her late teens or twenties in good health and CMV-seronegative.

CDR3 sequence reads: CASSQDLQRGWQETQYF. The CDR3 DNA is TGTGCCAGCAGCCAAGATCTCCAGCGGGGGTGGCAAGAGACCCAGTACTTC. The chain joins TRBV14 to TRBJ2-5; 8 bases match TRBD2. Looked up from germline, CDR1 is SGHDN and CDR2 is FVKESK. The CDR3 is 17 amino acids. Germline trimming cut 0 bases from V and 2 bases from J; bases unmatched to any gene: 8.

The chain's CDR3 is CASSSPAGQGDTQYF. The CDR3 nucleotides read TGTGCCAGCAGCTCCCCAGCAGGGCAGGGTGATACGCAGTATTTT. The J gene is TRBJ2-3, the V gene TRBV5-4, with a possible D match to TRBD1 (5 bases). V was trimmed by 3 bases and J by 6 bases, leaving 17 bases between them. This CDR3 contains 15 residues. The germline gives CDR1 SGHNT, CDR2 YYREEE (reference sequence). Complete variable domain (other parts from reference TRBV5-4 and TRBJ2-3): ETGVTQSPTHLIKTRGQQVTLRCSSQSGHNTVSWYQQALGQGPQFIFQYYREEENGRGNFPPRFSGLQFPNYSSELNVNALELDDSALYLCASSSPAGQGDTQYFGPGTRLTVL.

The V gene is TRBV7-8, the J gene TRBJ2-5, with 12 bases aligning to TRBD2. Germline loops: CDR1 SGHVS, CDR2 FQNEAQ. Trimming at V came to 2 bases and at J to 5 bases, leaving 12 bases not matched to a gene. The CDR3 contains 18 residues. The CDR3 region is CASSLNLAGGIGWETQYF. The CDR3 coding sequence is TGTGCCAGCAGCTTAAATCTAGCGGGGGGGATAGGGTGGGAGACCCAGTACTTC.

This sequence joins TRBV7-9 and TRBJ2-2; unclear D gene. V lost 3 bases and J 0 bases, leaving 11 bases between the germline ends. This CDR3 comprises 16 residues. From germline, CDR1 is SEHNR and CDR2 FQNEAQ (reference sequence). The CDR3 is CASSFDMFANTGELFF. For the CDR3, the DNA is TGTGCCAGCAGCTTTGACATGTTCGCGAACACCGGGGAGCTGTTTTTT.

The chain recombines TRBV2 with TRBJ2-1; perhaps TRBD1 as D (6 bases). The V end lost 7 bases, the J end lost 0 bases, and 10 bases lay between the germline ends. Germline V gene data show CDR1 as SNHLY and CDR2 as FYNNEI. This CDR3 is built from 14 residues. CDR3 region: CASIPDSSYNEQFF. Written as DNA, the CDR3 is TGTGCCAGCATCCCGGACAGCTCCTACAATGAGCAGTTCTTC.

This chain joins TRBV7-8 and TRBJ1-2, with 7 bases aligning to TRBD1. CDR3 length: 18 residues. With V trimmed by 0 bases and J by 3 bases, 13 bases remained unmatched. Germline V CDR1 and CDR2: SGHVS, FQNEAQ. In nucleotides, the CDR3 is TGTGCCAGCAGCTTAGCGAGTATTCAGGGGGAAGGTGACTATGGCTACACCTTC. Translated, it gives CASSLASIQGEGDYGYTF.